This TCR beta chain derives from a study of blood T cell repertoires in COVID-19. Study as a whole: Samples of COVID-19 (acute and convalescent) were obtained from the United States, Italy and Spain. Sources were T cells, B-cell-depleted T cells, or PBMCs; the material itself was cDNA or gDNA.

This clone has a single count. The CDR3 runs 19 residues. Per the original methods: Reference gene primer amplification gave estimated nucleated cell counts. Method: immunoSEQ multiplex PCR; TCRdb's copy keeps in-frame clones and lacks some. The V and J calls and the clone size are those of that table, but D and trimming were determined from the DNA. The table lists almost 55,000 clones, approximately 81% of them singletons. The clonotype originates from a man between 45 and 60 years old with acute or convalescent COVID-19. V gene TRBV21-1 combines with J gene TRBJ2-7; the table names TRBD1, a call not compared with the DNA. TRBV21-1 constitutes a pseudogene. What was sequenced was peripheral blood. The CDR3 coding sequence is TGTGCCAGCCCCAAAAGGCAGTACAGCATTCCCCCGTACCCCTACGAGCAGTACTTC. It codes for CASPKRQYSIPPYPYEQYF.